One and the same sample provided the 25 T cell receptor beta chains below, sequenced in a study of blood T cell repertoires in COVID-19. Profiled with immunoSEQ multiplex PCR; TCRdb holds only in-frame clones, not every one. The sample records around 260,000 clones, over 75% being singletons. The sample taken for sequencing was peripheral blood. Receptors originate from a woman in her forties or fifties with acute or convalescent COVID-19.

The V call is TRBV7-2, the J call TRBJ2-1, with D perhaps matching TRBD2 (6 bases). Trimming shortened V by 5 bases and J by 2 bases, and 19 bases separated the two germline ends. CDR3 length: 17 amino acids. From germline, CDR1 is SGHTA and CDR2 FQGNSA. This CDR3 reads CASSTPLSGGAYNEQFF. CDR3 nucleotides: TGTGCCAGCAGCACGCCACTCAGCGGAGGGGCCTACAATGAGCAGTTCTTC.

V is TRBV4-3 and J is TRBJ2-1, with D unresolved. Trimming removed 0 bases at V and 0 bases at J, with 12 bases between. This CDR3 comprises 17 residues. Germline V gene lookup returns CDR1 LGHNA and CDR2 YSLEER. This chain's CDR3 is CASSQDNGGSSYNEQFF. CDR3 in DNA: TGCGCCAGCAGCCAAGATAACGGCGGATCCTCCTACAATGAGCAGTTCTTC.

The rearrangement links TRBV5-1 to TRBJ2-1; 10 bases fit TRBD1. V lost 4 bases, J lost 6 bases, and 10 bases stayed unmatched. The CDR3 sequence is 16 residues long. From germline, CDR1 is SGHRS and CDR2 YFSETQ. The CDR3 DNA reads TGCGCCAGCAGCAACACCGACAGGGGGCTTATCAATGAGCAGTTCTTC. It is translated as CASSNTDRGLINEQFF.

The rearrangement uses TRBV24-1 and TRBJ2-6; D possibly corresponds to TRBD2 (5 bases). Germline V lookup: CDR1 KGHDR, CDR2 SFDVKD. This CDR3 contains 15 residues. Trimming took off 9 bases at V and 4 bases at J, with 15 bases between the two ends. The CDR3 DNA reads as TGTGCCACCGCGCCCCCGGGGTTCGGGGCCAACGTCCTGACTTTC. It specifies CATAPPGFGANVLTF.

CDR3 loop: CATRSWDSYEQYF. As DNA, the CDR3 is TGTGCCACCAGATCTTGGGACAGCTACGAGCAGTACTTC. V gene TRBV24-1 combines with J gene TRBJ2-7; 7 bases agree with TRBD1. Unmatched junction bases numbered 5, after V lost 7 bases and J lost 3 bases. CDR3 size: 13 residues. Germline V gives CDR1 KGHDR, CDR2 SFDVKD.

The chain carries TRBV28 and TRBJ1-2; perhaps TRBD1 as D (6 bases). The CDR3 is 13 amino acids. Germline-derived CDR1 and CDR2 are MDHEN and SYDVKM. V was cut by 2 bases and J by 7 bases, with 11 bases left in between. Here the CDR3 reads CASSLTRGVGYTF. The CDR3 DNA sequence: TGTGCCAGCAGTTTAACCAGGGGAGTTGGCTACACCTTC.

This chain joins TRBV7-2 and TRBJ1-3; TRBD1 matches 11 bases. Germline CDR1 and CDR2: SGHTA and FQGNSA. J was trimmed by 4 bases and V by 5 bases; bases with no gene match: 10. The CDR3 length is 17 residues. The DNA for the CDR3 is TGTGCCAGCAGCACAGGGACAGGGGGTTCCTTCGGAAACACCATATATTTT. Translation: CASSTGTGGSFGNTIYF.

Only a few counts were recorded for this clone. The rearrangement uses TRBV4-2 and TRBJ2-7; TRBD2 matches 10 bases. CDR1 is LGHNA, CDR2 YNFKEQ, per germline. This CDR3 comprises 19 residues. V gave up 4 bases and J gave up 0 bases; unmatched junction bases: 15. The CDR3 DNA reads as TGTGCCAGCAGCCTGGAGCGGGGGGGGGTGCACCTCTACTCCTACGAGCAGTACTTC. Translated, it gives CASSLERGGVHLYSYEQYF.

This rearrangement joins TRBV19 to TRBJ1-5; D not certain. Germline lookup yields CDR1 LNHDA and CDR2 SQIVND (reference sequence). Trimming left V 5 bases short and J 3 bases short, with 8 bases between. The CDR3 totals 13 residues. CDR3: CASSLGYNQPQHF. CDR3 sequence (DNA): TGTGCCAGTAGTCTCGGGTACAATCAGCCCCAGCATTTT. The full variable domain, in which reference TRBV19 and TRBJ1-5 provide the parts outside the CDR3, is DGGITQSPKYLFRKEGQNVTLSCEQNLNHDAMYWYRQDPGQGLRLIYYSQIVNDFQKGDIAEGYSVSREKKESFPLTVTSAQKNPTAFYLCASSLGYNQPQHFGDGTRLSIL.

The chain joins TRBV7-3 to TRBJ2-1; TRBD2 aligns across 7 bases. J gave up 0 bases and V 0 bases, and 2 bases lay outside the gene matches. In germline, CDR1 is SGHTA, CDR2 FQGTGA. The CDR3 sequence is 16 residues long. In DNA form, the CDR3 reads TGTGCCAGCAGCTTAACCTGGACTAGCTCCTACAATGAGCAGTTCTTC. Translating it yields CASSLTWTSSYNEQFF.

The CDR3 DNA reads TGTGCCAGTAGTTCGGGGTATGGCTACACCTTC. Its translation is CASSSGYGYTF. This chain uses TRBV19 with TRBJ1-2; D remains ambiguous. Germline V gives CDR1 LNHDA, CDR2 SQIVND (reference sequence). Between the trimmed V and J ends, which lost 5 bases and 5 bases, there was a span of 6 bases. The CDR3 loop spans 11 amino acids.

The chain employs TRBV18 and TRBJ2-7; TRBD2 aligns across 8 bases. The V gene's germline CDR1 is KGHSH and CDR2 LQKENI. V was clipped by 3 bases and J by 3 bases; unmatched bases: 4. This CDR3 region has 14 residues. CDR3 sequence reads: CASSPAGGRYEQYF. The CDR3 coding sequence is TGTGCCAGCTCACCGGCGGGGGGCCGCTACGAGCAGTACTTC.

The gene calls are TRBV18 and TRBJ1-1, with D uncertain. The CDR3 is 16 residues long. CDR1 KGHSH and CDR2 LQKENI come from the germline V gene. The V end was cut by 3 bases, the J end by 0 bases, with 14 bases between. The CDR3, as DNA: TGTGCCAGCTCACCCGGTCCTCTGAACCTGAACACTGAAGCTTTCTTT. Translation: CASSPGPLNLNTEAFF.

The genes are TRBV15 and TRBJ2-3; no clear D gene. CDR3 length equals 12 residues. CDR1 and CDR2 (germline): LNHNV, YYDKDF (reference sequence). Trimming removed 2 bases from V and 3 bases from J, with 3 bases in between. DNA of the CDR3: TGTGCCACCAGCAGACAGACAGATACGCAGTATTTT. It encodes CATSRQTDTQYF.

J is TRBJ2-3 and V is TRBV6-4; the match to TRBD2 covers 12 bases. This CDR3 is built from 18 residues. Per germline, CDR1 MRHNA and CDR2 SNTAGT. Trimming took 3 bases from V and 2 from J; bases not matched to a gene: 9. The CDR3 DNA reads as TGTGCCAGCAGTGAGACTAGCGGGAGAGGGGGGCTCACAGATACGCAGTATTTT. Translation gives CASSETSGRGGLTDTQYF.

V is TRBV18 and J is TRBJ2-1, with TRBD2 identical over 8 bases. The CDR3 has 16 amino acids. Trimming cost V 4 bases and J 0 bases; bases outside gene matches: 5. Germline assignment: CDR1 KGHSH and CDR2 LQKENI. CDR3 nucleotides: TGTGCCAGCTCACTACTAGCGGAGCCCTCCTACAATGAGCAGTTCTTC. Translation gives CASSLLAEPSYNEQFF.

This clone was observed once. CDR3 residues: CASSRSGTAGTEAFF. For the CDR3, the DNA is TGTGCCAGCAGTCGAAGTGGTACCGCGGGGACTGAAGCTTTCTTT. The rearrangement uses TRBV2 and TRBJ1-1; D is ambiguous. The CDR3 totals 15 residues. In germline, CDR1 is SNHLY, CDR2 FYNNEI. Deletions cut 5 bases from V and 5 bases from J, with 18 bases between.

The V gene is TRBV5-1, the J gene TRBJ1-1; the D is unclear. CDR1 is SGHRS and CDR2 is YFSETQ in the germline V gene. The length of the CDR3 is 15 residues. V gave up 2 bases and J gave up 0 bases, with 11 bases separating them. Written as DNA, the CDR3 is TGCGCCAGCAGCTTAAAGACCGGGGTGAACACTGAAGCTTTCTTT. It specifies CASSLKTGVNTEAFF. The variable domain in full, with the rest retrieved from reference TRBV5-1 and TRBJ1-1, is KAGVTQTPRYLIKTRGQQVTLSCSPISGHRSVSWYQQTPGQGLQFLFEYFSETQRNKGNFPGRFSGRQFSNSRSEMNVSTLELGDSALYLCASSLKTGVNTEAFFGQGTRLTVV.

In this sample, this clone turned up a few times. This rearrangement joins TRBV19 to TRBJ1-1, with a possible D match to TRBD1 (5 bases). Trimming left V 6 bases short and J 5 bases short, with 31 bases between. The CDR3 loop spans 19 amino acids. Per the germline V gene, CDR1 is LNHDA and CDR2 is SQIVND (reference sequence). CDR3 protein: CASSMGYSWDSGGWTEAFF. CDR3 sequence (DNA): TGTGCCAGTAGCATGGGCTACTCTTGGGACTCAGGAGGGTGGACTGAAGCTTTCTTT.

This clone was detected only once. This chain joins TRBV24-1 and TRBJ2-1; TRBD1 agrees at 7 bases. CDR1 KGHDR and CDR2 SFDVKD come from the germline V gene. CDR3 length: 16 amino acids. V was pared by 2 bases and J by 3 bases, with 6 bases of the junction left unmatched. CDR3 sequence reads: CATSDSQGKGYNEQFF. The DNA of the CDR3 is TGTGCCACCAGTGATTCACAGGGGAAAGGCTACAATGAGCAGTTCTTC.

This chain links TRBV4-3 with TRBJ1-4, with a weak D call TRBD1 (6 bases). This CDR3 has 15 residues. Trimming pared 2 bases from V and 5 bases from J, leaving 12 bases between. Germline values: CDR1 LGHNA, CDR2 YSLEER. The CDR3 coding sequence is TGCGCCAGCAGCCAATGGGGGGGGCGCAATGAAAAACTGTTTTTT. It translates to CASSQWGGRNEKLFF.

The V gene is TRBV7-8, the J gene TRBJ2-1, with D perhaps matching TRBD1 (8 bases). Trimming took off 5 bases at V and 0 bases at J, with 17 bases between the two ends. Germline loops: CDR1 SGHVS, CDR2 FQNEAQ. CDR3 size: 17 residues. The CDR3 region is CASSPGSGTGSYNEQFF. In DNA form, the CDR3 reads TGTGCCAGCAGCCCCGGGAGCGGGACAGGCTCCTACAATGAGCAGTTCTTC.

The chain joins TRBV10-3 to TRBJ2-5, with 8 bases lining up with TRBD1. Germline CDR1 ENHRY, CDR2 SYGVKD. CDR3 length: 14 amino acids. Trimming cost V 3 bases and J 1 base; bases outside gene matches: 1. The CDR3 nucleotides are TGTGCCATCAGTGAAGACAGGGGCCAAGAGACCCAGTACTTC. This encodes CAISEDRGQETQYF.

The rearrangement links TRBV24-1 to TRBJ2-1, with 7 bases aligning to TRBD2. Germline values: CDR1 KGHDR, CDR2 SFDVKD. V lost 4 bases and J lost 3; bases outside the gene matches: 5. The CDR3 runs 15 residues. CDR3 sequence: CATSEPSGDYNEQFF. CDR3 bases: TGTGCCACCAGTGAACCTAGCGGAGACTACAATGAGCAGTTCTTC.

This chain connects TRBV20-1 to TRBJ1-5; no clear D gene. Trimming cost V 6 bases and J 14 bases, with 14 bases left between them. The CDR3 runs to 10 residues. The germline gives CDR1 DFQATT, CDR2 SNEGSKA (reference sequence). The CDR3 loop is CSALLAREHF. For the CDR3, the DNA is TGCAGTGCCCTCCTAGCACGAGAGCATTTT.